A selection of T cell receptor beta chains follows, all from one sample in a study of blood T cell repertoires in COVID-19. Sequencing used immunoSEQ multiplex PCR; TCRdb keeps in-frame clones, though not all of them. The sample contains approximately 76,000 clones, approximately 85% of which appear only once. The sequenced material came from peripheral blood. These receptor sequences come from a woman over 75 with active or convalescent COVID-19. The CDR3 runs from the conserved cysteine through the conserved F or W. D genes are given only for firm matches. Expanded clones are given a class, and other clones once, few, many or no size at all.

clone size	D gene	V gene	J gene	CDR3 DNA	CDR3 protein
-	-	TRBV30	TRBJ2-2	TGTGCCTGGAGTGTAGACGGGACAACCACCGGGGAGCTGTTTTTT	CAWSVDGTTTGELFF
-	-	TRBV6-6	TRBJ2-7	TGTGCCAGCAGCCGATCGAGGGGGGGCTTCTACGAGCAGTACTTC	CASSRSRGGFYEQYF
once	TRBD2	TRBV5-4	TRBJ2-7	TGTGCCAGCAGCCCAGCCGGGACTAGCGTCCTCGAGCAGTACTTC	CASSPAGTSVLEQYF
-	-	TRBV28	TRBJ1-1	TGTGCCAGCTGGGTAGGGGCCTCCGAAGCTTTCTTT	CASWVGASEAFF
-	TRBD2	TRBV6-5	TRBJ2-1	TGTGCCAGCAGTTACCGGCTAGCGGGGGGCCATGAGCAGTTCTTC	CASSYRLAGGHEQFF
once	-	TRBV6-2/TRBV6-3	TRBJ1-2	TGTGCCAGCAGTTATGGGCAGCAACGTGGCTACACCTTC	CASSYGQQRGYTF
-	TRBD1	TRBV5-4	TRBJ2-5	TGTGCCAGCAGCCCAAAAGGACAGGGGCAAGAGACCCAGTACTTC	CASSPKGQGQETQYF
-	-	TRBV7-2	TRBJ2-3	TGTGCCAGCAGCTTACCGGGCACAGATACGCAGTATTTT	CASSLPGTDTQYF
-	-	TRBV28	TRBJ1-4	TGTGCCAGCAGTTTTAGACAAGATAATGAAAAACTGTTTTTT	CASSFRQDNEKLFF
-	-	TRBV14	TRBJ1-2	TGTGCCAGCAGCCAAGGCGGCTATGGCTACACCTTC	CASSQGGYGYTF
-	TRBD2	TRBV6-2/TRBV6-3	TRBJ2-1	TGTGCCAGCAGTTACTCGGGGGGGATGGTCAATGAGCAGTTCTTC	CASSYSGGMVNEQFF
-	-	TRBV7-2	TRBJ2-3	TGTGCCAGCAGCCCAACGAGGAGTTTGGATACGCAGTATTTT	CASSPTRSLDTQYF
few	-	TRBV19	TRBJ1-2	TGTGCCAGTAGTCCCCGGGGGTACTATGGCTACACCTTC	CASSPRGYYGYTF
-	-	TRBV28	TRBJ2-1	TGTGCCAGCAGCCGATCAGCCTACAATGAGCAGTTCTTC	CASSRSAYNEQFF
-	-	TRBV18	TRBJ2-2	TGTGCCAGCTCACCACCGGCGGGGAGAAACACCGGGGAGCTGTTTTTT	CASSPPAGRNTGELFF
-	-	TRBV5-1	TRBJ1-4	TGCGCCAGCAGGGGAGCGGGGACTAATGAAAAACTGTTTTTT	CASRGAGTNEKLFF
-	TRBD1	TRBV3-1/TRBV3-2	TRBJ2-4	TGTGCCAGCAGCCGAGGACAGGGGGCGAAGGCCAAAAACATTCAGTACTTC	CASSRGQGAKAKNIQYF
-	-	TRBV6-1	TRBJ1-2	TGTGCCAGCAGTCTTATGGAGGCGAACTATGGCTACACCTTC	CASSLMEANYGYTF
-	TRBD1	TRBV7-2	TRBJ1-2	TGTGCCAGCAGCTACTATCGGGACAGTCGAGGCTACACCTTC	CASSYYRDSRGYTF
-	TRBD1	TRBV28	TRBJ2-1	TGTGCCAGCAGTTACCCACCGGGACAGAGCTCCTACAATGAGCAGTTCTTC	CASSYPPGQSSYNEQFF
-	TRBD1	TRBV7-3	TRBJ1-2	TGTCCTCAAAAGGACAGGATCAAGCCTGGGGGTGGCTACACCTTC	CPQKDRIKPGGGYTF
-	TRBD1	TRBV9	TRBJ2-3	TGTGCCAGCAGCATACGAGGACAGGGCGGGACAGATACGCAGTATTTT	CASSIRGQGGTDTQYF
-	-	TRBV19	TRBJ2-1	TGTGCCAGTAGTATCAGACAGACCTTATACAATGAGCAGTTCTTC	CASSIRQTLYNEQFF
-	TRBD1	TRBV29-1	TRBJ1-2	TGCAGCGTTGGGAGGACAGGGGAAGGGAAATATGGCTACACCTTC	CSVGRTGEGKYGYTF
-	-	TRBV5-6	TRBJ1-2	TGTGCCAGCAGCTTGGTTGGGGCCGGGAACTATGGCTACACCTTC	CASSLVGAGNYGYTF
-	-	TRBV7-9	TRBJ2-3	TGTGCCAGCAGCTTTGGAGGTAGCACAGATACGCAGTATTTT	CASSFGGSTDTQYF
-	-	TRBV18	TRBJ1-2	TGTGCCAGCTCACCACCGTATGGACAGCCCGTAATAGATGGCTACACCTTC	CASSPPYGQPVIDGYTF
once	TRBD1	TRBV7-2	TRBJ1-6	TGTGCCAGCAGCTTAGACTTAACAGGGGTTATTTCACCCCTCCACTTT	CASSLDLTGVISPLHF
-	TRBD2	TRBV10-3	TRBJ2-2	TGTGCCATCAGGCAGACAACGGGGGGTTCCGGGGAGCTGTTTTTT	CAIRQTTGGSGELFF
-	TRBD2	TRBV9	TRBJ2-2	TGTGCCAGCAGCGTCGGACTAGCGGTTACGAACACCGGGGAGCTGTTTTTT	CASSVGLAVTNTGELFF
-	TRBD1	TRBV6-1	TRBJ1-3	TGTGCCAGCAGTGAAGTGTGGACAGGTGAAAACACCATATATTTT	CASSEVWTGENTIYF
-	TRBD1	TRBV19	TRBJ1-1	TGTGCCAGTAGCCCGGGCGGACAGGGGAGAGCTGAAGCTTTCTTT	CASSPGGQGRAEAFF
-	TRBD2	TRBV7-2	TRBJ2-7	TGTGCCAGCAGCCCGAGGACTAGCGGACCCTACGAGCAGTACTTC	CASSPRTSGPYEQYF
-	TRBD1	TRBV24-1	TRBJ1-6	TGTGCCACCAGTGATACCGGACAGGCGTCGATCTATAATTCACCCCTCCACTTT	CATSDTGQASIYNSPLHF
-	-	TRBV12-3/TRBV12-4	TRBJ1-2	TGTGCCAGCAGTCCACCGCGGAGCGGCTACACCTTC	CASSPPRSGYTF
-	-	TRBV7-2	TRBJ1-2	TGTGCCAGCAGCCCTTGGCCGAAGTCGTTTAACTATGGCTACACCTTC	CASSPWPKSFNYGYTF
-	-	TRBV28	TRBJ1-4	TGTGCCAGCAGTTTAGTGGGGAGAAATGAAAAACTGTTTTTT	CASSLVGRNEKLFF
-	-	TRBV7-3	TRBJ2-3	TGTGCCAGCAGCTTAAACGGGGTGGAGACAGATACGCAGTATTTT	CASSLNGVETDTQYF
-	-	TRBV29-1	TRBJ1-2	TGCAGCGTTGGGGGGGACTATGGCTACACCTTC	CSVGGDYGYTF
-	-	TRBV19	TRBJ1-4	TGTGCCAGTAGTATACCCCCGGAGGGTGAAAAACTGTTTTTT	CASSIPPEGEKLFF
-	TRBD1	TRBV27	TRBJ1-1	TGTGCCAGCAGTTCACTCGGACAGGGATTTTACACTGAAGCTTTCTTT	CASSSLGQGFYTEAFF
-	TRBD2	TRBV7-3	TRBJ2-1	TGTGCCAGCAGCTTACTTGCTAGCGGGGGGTACAATGAGCAGTTCTTC	CASSLLASGGYNEQFF
-	TRBD1	TRBV7-2	TRBJ2-2	TGTGCCAGCAGATTAGGACAGGGCACCGGGGAGCTGTTTTTT	CASRLGQGTGELFF
-	-	TRBV5-1	TRBJ2-3	TGCGCCAGCAGCTTGCCGACAGATACGCAGTATTTT	CASSLPTDTQYF
-	TRBD1	TRBV12-3/TRBV12-4	TRBJ1-2	TGTGCCAGCAGACCTGGGACAGACTATGGCTACACCTTC	CASRPGTDYGYTF
-	-	TRBV7-2	TRBJ2-7	TGTGCCAGCAGCCAGGCAACAAGATCCTACGAGCAGTACTTC	CASSQATRSYEQYF
-	TRBD2	TRBV7-2	TRBJ2-1	TGTGCCAGCAGCTTACGGACTAGCGACTACAATGAGCAGTTCTTC	CASSLRTSDYNEQFF
-	TRBD1	TRBV29-1	TRBJ2-5	TGCAGCGTTGCGGCAGGGGGCGTTGAGACCCAGTACTTC	CSVAAGGVETQYF
-	-	TRBV10-3	TRBJ1-1	TGTGCCATCAGTGAGGACAGGATCACTGAAGCTTTCTTT	CAISEDRITEAFF
-	TRBD2	TRBV7-6	TRBJ2-1	TGTGCCAGCAGCTTATCCACTAGCGTCTACAATGAGCAGTTCTTC	CASSLSTSVYNEQFF
-	-	TRBV21-1	TRBJ2-7	TGTGCCAGCAGCTCTTACTCAGCTTGGACAGGGAGCTCCTACGAGCAGTACTTC	CASSSYSAWTGSSYEQYF
-	TRBD2	TRBV9	TRBJ2-7	TGTGCCAGCAGCCCCAGGCCGGGACTAGCGGAACGGTACGAGCAGTACTTC	CASSPRPGLAERYEQYF
-	TRBD1	TRBV9	TRBJ1-2	TGTGCCAGCAGCGTAGAAGGGACAGGGACCTATGGCTACACCTTC	CASSVEGTGTYGYTF
-	TRBD1	TRBV18	TRBJ2-3	TGTGCCAGCTCAGACCGGACAGGGGGCTCAGATACGCAGTATTTT	CASSDRTGGSDTQYF
-	-	TRBV5-4	TRBJ1-1	TGTGCCAGCAGCTTGGGCGCAGGAATGAACACTGAAGCTTTCTTT	CASSLGAGMNTEAFF
-	TRBD2	TRBV29-1	TRBJ2-3	TGCAGCGTTGAATTCGCGGGGGGCCTTACTAGCACAGATACGCAGTATTTT	CSVEFAGGLTSTDTQYF
-	TRBD1	TRBV27	TRBJ2-2	TGTGCCAGCAGTAAACAAACGGACAGGGGTACCGGGGAGCTGTTTTTT	CASSKQTDRGTGELFF
-	-	TRBV5-1	TRBJ2-1	TGCGCCAGCAGCTTGCCGGGAGCACACATGGGCAATGAGCAGTTCTTC	CASSLPGAHMGNEQFF
-	-	TRBV6-2/TRBV6-3	TRBJ2-3	TGTGCCAGCAGCATACAGGATACGCAGTATTTT	CASSIQDTQYF
-	TRBD1	TRBV28	TRBJ1-2	TGTGCCAGTGGGCAGGGGGACTATGGCTACACCTTC	CASGQGDYGYTF